The 10 T cell receptor beta chains below come from one sample, sequenced in a study of tumor-infiltrating lymphocytes in primary liver carcinoma. The tissue used was unsorted bulk material of about 19-33 mg. RNA and DNA were co-extracted from it with the AllPrep DNA/RNA mini kit. Making TCR beta cDNA involved approximately 0.5 ug total RNA and a constant-region primer. Amplification in three nested multiplex PCR rounds with slightly modified ARM-PCR gave rise to TCR beta libraries. The study ran its first two PCR rounds for roughly 11 cycles each, using TRBV1-TRBV30 forward primers and a C-beta reverse primer. TCRdb used MiXCR to reprocess the multiplex PCR reads, holding one entry per CDR3 protein. The sample carries 95,000 to 150,000 distinct CDR3 sequences, approximately 70% recorded once. The sequencing input was liver tumor tissue from sampling region 1. Subset: tumor region T1, superior pole. The receptor set was obtained from an older woman with primary liver carcinoma and hepatitis B virus infection.

Details on this clonotype: This may be a read error, as it is one base from a much larger clone. The chain uses TRBV29-1 and TRBJ2-5; maybe TRBD2 (6 bases). CDR1 is SQVTM, CDR2 ANQGSEA, per germline. CDR3 length equals 12 residues. The DNA for the CDR3 is TGCGGCGTTGCGAGTAGCGGCGAGACCCAGTACTTC. Translating gives CGVASSGETQYF.

Regarding this clonotype: Compared with germline, one end of the junction differs, possibly owing to a read error. The J gene is TRBJ1-5, the V gene TRBV11-2; D is uncertain. Per the germline V gene, CDR1 is SGHAT and CDR2 is FQNNGV. This CDR3 is 13 amino acids long. DNA for the CDR3: TGTGCCATAAGGACGGTTAGCAATCAGCCCCAGCATTTC. Residues: CAIRTVSNQPQHF.

To note about this clonotype: This could be a read error, since a much larger clone is one nucleotide away. V is TRBV6-5 and J is TRBJ2-7; perhaps TRBD1 as D (5 bases). Deletions cut 10 bases from V and 5 bases from J, with 21 bases between. The CDR3 spans 14 residues. The germline CDR1 and CDR2 sequences are MNHEY and SVGAGI. CDR3 nucleotide sequence: TGTGCCAATCAAGGTTCCTTGGGGCACAACGAGCAGTACTTC. Residues: CANQGSLGHNEQYF.

In the case of this clonotype: The conserved phenylalanine or tryptophan normally closing the CDR3 is absent here, so this likely arose from a read error. V and J are TRBV11-2 and TRBJ2-2, with TRBD2 identical over 10 bases. Germline CDR1 reads SGHAT; CDR2 reads FQNNGV. V gave up 4 bases and J gave up 8 bases; unmatched junction bases: 13. CDR3 length: 17 amino acids. In nucleotides, the CDR3 is TGTGCCAGCAGCTCCCGTAGCGGGAGGAGGGGCACTGGGGAGCTGTTTCTT. Translated: CASSSRSGRRGTGELFL.

In the case of this clonotype: Possible read error: a much larger clone is one base away. The CDR3 nucleotides read TGCGCCAGCAGCCAAGATGGGGGGAAAACCTCTGGGTCCAACGTCCTGACTTTC. Its protein product is CASSQDGGKTSGSNVLTF. This chain uses TRBV4-1 with TRBJ2-6; TRBD2 is a possible D gene (6 bases). This CDR3 is 18 amino acids long. CDR1 and CDR2 from the germline V gene are MGHRA and YSYEKL.

The J gene is TRBJ2-7, the V gene TRBV11-2; no clear D. Germline loops: CDR1 SGHAT, CDR2 FQNNGV. CDR3 length equals 14 residues. With 0 bases removed from V and 8 bases from J, the gap between germline ends came to 14 bases. CDR3 residues: CASSLDLHRYKQYF. The DNA of the CDR3 is TGTGCCAGCAGCTTAGATTTACACCGGTACAAGCAGTACTTC.

This clonotype has only a few counts. The rearrangement uses TRBV7-8 and TRBJ1-1, with a tentative D call TRBD1 (5 bases). The CDR3 is made up of 16 amino acids. Germline-derived CDR1 and CDR2 are SGHVS and FQNEAQ. V was clipped by 5 bases and J by 2 bases, with 18 bases between them. CDR3: CASSHQAAGVNTEAFF. DNA of the CDR3: TGTGCCAGCAGCCATCAGGCTGCGGGGGTTAACACTGAAGCTTTCTTT. The full variable domain, completed using reference TRBV7-8 and TRBJ1-1, is GAGVSQSPRYKVAKRGQDVALRCDPISGHVSLFWYQQALGQGPEFLTYFQNEAQLDKSGLPSDRFFAERPEGSVSTLKIQRTQQEDSAVYLCASSHQAAGVNTEAFFGQGTRLTVV.

This clonotype has at least ten counts. The rearrangement links TRBV10-3 to TRBJ2-1; TRBD2 matches 8 bases. The germline V gene encodes CDR1 ENHRY and CDR2 SYGVKD. The CDR3 extends over 14 amino acids. V dropped 4 bases and J dropped 6; count of bases not matched to a gene: 5. The CDR3 protein is CAISAGRAGNEQFF. As DNA, the CDR3 is TGTGCCATCAGTGCCGGGAGGGCTGGCAATGAGCAGTTCTTC.

In this sample, this clonotype turned up once. This sequence joins TRBV12-3 or TRBV12-4 and TRBJ2-3; 8 positions match TRBD2. Trimming at V came to 4 bases and at J to 2 bases, leaving 8 bases not matched to a gene. There are 16 residues in the CDR3. The CDR3 DNA follows: TGTGCCAGCAGTTCCCCGGGGGGGCGGTTCACAGATACGCAGTATTTT. Translating gives CASSSPGGRFTDTQYF.

With regard to this clonotype: A much larger clone differs from this one at a single base, so this may be a read error. The chain recombines TRBV6-1 with TRBJ2-3; TRBD2 agrees at 9 bases. Germline assignment: CDR1 MNHNS and CDR2 SASEGT. Losses at the gene ends were 5 bases for V and 5 bases for J; bases not matched to a gene: 5. The CDR3 runs 14 residues. The CDR3 DNA follows: TGTGCCAGCAGTAATCTAGCGGGAAGAGATACGCAGTATTTT. The encoded protein is CASSNLAGRDTQYF.